The T cell receptor beta chain under discussion was sequenced for a study of blood T cell repertoires in COVID-19. The overall study: Sources were T cells, B-cell-depleted T cells, or PBMCs; the material itself was cDNA or gDNA.

Per germline, CDR1 SGHTA and CDR2 FQGNSA. V lost 3 bases, J lost 3 bases, and 3 bases stayed unmatched. This CDR3 spans 14 amino acids. Under the authors' procedure: Estimation of nucleated cell counts was performed using reference gene primer amplification. The table came from immunoSEQ multiplex PCR; TCRdb's copy has only in-frame clones and leaves some out. From that table come the V and J calls and clone size; the DNA was used to work out D and trimming. Seen here are about 120,000 clones, around 84% observed once, and the top ten hold roughly 3.5%. The chain has TRBV7-2 and TRBJ2-3; 7 bases match TRBD1. Input material: peripheral blood. The receptor was isolated from a man aged 40-49 years with acute or convalescent COVID-19. The CDR3 nucleotides are TGTGCCAGCAGCTTGGCACAGGGGACAGATACGCAGTATTTT. Translated, it gives CASSLAQGTDTQYF.